This passage covers 11 T cell receptor beta chains from one sample sequenced in a study of blood T cell repertoires in COVID-19. Clones were sequenced by immunoSEQ multiplex PCR, and TCRdb holds only the in-frame ones, with some missing. Here the sample spans over 200,000 clones, under 90% being singletons. What was sequenced was peripheral blood. The source is a woman over 75 with active or convalescent COVID-19.

In nucleotides, the CDR3 is TGCGCCAGCAGTAAGCCCTCACGGGTCAGACCATACAATGAGCAGTTCTTC. It specifies CASSKPSRVRPYNEQFF. The chain combines TRBV23-1 with TRBJ2-1; D gene unclear. Being an ORF, TRBV23-1 has a function that is uncertain. Trimming pared 5 bases from V and 4 bases from J, leaving 21 bases between. This CDR3 is built from 17 residues.

The chain couples TRBV28 to TRBJ2-7; TRBD2 agrees at 7 bases. The CDR3 loop spans 13 amino acids. The V segment lost 3 bases and the J segment 5 bases; nucleotides outside the gene matches: 4. Looked up from germline, CDR1 is MDHEN and CDR2 is SYDVKM. CDR3: CASSLGGFNEQYF. CDR3 sequence (DNA): TGTGCCAGCAGTTTGGGAGGGTTTAACGAGCAGTACTTC.

This clone was observed once. V usage is TRBV10-3 and J usage is TRBJ1-1, with TRBD1 matching over 7 bases. Germline CDR1 is ENHRY and CDR2 is SYGVKD. The CDR3 is 13 residues long. Germline trimming cut 10 bases from V and 1 base from J; bases unmatched to any gene: 6. CDR3 sequence: CANAGTANTEAFF. CDR3 in DNA: TGTGCCAACGCCGGGACAGCGAACACTGAAGCTTTCTTT.

The genes are TRBV5-1 and TRBJ2-3, with D perhaps matching TRBD1 (6 bases). This CDR3 comprises 14 residues. The germline V gene encodes CDR1 SGHRS and CDR2 YFSETQ. Trimming took off 1 base at V and 4 bases at J, with 10 bases between the two ends. In DNA form, the CDR3 reads TGCGCCAGCAGCTTGAACAGGGCGGCAGATACGCAGTATTTT. It specifies CASSLNRAADTQYF.

The V call is TRBV10-2, the J call TRBJ2-7; D uncertain. This CDR3 contains 13 residues. Per the germline V gene, CDR1 is WSHSY and CDR2 is SAAADI. V was trimmed by 6 bases and J by 5 bases, leaving 14 bases between them. CDR3: CASRAPGSDEQYF. CDR3 nucleotides: TGCGCCAGCAGGGCTCCCGGGTCCGACGAGCAGTACTTC.

This clone was detected only once. The genes are TRBV19 and TRBJ1-1; TRBD1 might be the D (5 bases). Trimming removed 4 bases at V and 5 bases at J, with 14 bases between. CDR1 and CDR2 from the germline V gene are LNHDA and SQIVND (reference sequence). The CDR3 is 14 amino acids. In DNA, the CDR3 is TGTGCCAGTAGTACCGATACAGGACGGACTGAAGCTTTCTTT. This codes for CASSTDTGRTEAFF.

The rearrangement joins TRBV20-1 to TRBJ2-7, with D perhaps TRBD2 (5 bases). CDR1 is DFQATT, CDR2 SNEGSKA, per germline (reference sequence). V lost 4 bases and J 12 bases, leaving 16 bases between the germline ends. The CDR3 consists of 11 residues. CDR3 sequence: CSATPDWSGYF. The CDR3 region has the DNA TGCAGTGCTACCCCCGATTGGAGCGGGTACTTC.

The rearrangement uses TRBV2 and TRBJ2-3, with D perhaps matching TRBD2 (6 bases). The V and J ends lost 6 bases and 1 base respectively, with 11 bases between them. The CDR3 is made up of 14 amino acids. CDR1 and CDR2 (germline): SNHLY, FYNNEI. CDR3 sequence reads: CASRDPSGTDTQYF. CDR3 in DNA: TGTGCCAGCAGAGACCCTAGCGGCACAGATACGCAGTATTTT.

This clone was seen a single time. This sequence joins TRBV6-6 and TRBJ2-7; no reliable D call. V was cut by 2 bases and J by 1 base, with 12 bases left in between. The CDR3 has 15 amino acids. In germline, CDR1 is MNHNY, CDR2 SVGAGI (reference sequence). The CDR3 DNA follows: TGTGCCAGCAGTTACCCCAACAGCCCTTCCTACGAGCAGTACTTC. Its translation: CASSYPNSPSYEQYF.

The rearrangement links TRBV27 to TRBJ1-2; 8 bases map to TRBD1. Germline V CDR1 and CDR2: MNHEY, SMNVEV (reference sequence). The CDR3 loop spans 14 amino acids. With V trimmed by 1 base and J by 5 bases, 3 bases remained unmatched. The CDR3 spells CASSLLGQGYGYTF. The CDR3 region has the DNA TGTGCCAGCAGTTTATTAGGACAGGGTTATGGCTACACCTTC.

This clone came up a few times. J is TRBJ1-6 and V is TRBV4-1, with D uncertain. The ends were cut back, 3 bases at V and 0 bases at J, with 9 bases in the middle. The germline CDR1 and CDR2 sequences are MGHRA and YSYEKL. This CDR3 comprises 16 residues. The CDR3 sequence: CASSQSWSSYNSPLHF. CDR3 coding DNA: TGCGCCAGCAGCCAGTCATGGAGCTCCTATAATTCACCCCTCCACTTT.